Following are 10 T cell receptor beta chains from one sample sequenced in a study of immune evolution from preneoplasia to lung adenocarcinoma. Clones were sequenced by immunoSEQ multiplex PCR, and TCRdb holds only the in-frame ones, with some missing. In the table there are 9,200 or so clones, 75% to 90% of which are singletons. The specimen sequenced was FFPE minimally invasive lung adenocarcinoma tissue. The receptor set was obtained from a donor of 70 years or more with lung adenocarcinoma.

The chain links TRBV5-1 to TRBJ1-2; D is perhaps TRBD1 (6 bases). The germline CDR1 and CDR2 sequences are SGHRS and YFSETQ. V was clipped by 0 bases and J by 7 bases, with 13 bases between them. This CDR3 spans 14 amino acids. For the CDR3, the DNA is TGCGCCAGCAGCTTGGACAGGGTAAACCTTGGCTACACCTTC. This codes for CASSLDRVNLGYTF.

This rearrangement joins TRBV5-1 to TRBJ1-3; TRBD1 might be the D (6 bases). V was trimmed by 4 bases and J by 0 bases, leaving 11 bases between them. CDR1 is SGHRS and CDR2 is YFSETQ in the germline V gene. This CDR3 is built from 15 residues. CDR3 residues: CASSETGSSGNTIYF. CDR3 bases: TGCGCCAGCAGCGAAACAGGGAGCTCTGGAAACACCATATATTTT.

This clone has only one observation. The chain carries TRBV5-1 and TRBJ1-4, with D perhaps TRBD1 (6 bases). CDR1 and CDR2 from the germline V gene are SGHRS and YFSETQ. The V gene lost 2 bases and the J gene lost 7 bases, with 9 bases spanning the gap. CDR3 length: 13 residues. For the CDR3, the DNA is TGCGCCAGCAGCTTTACAGGGTCTGAAAAACTGTTTTTT. It encodes CASSFTGSEKLFF.

This clone was recorded a few times. The identical CDR3 is also encoded by other nucleotide sequences in the sample. The chain combines TRBV7-9 with TRBJ1-3; D unresolved. Trimming stripped 4 bases from V and 2 bases from J, with 9 bases between. Germline V lookup: CDR1 SEHNR, CDR2 FQNEAQ (reference sequence). The CDR3 totals 14 residues. DNA of the CDR3: TGTGCCAGCAGCTATCCAGGCGCTGGAAACACCATATATTTT. Protein sequence: CASSYPGAGNTIYF.

CDR3 residues: CASSRDRASYEQYF. The CDR3 nucleotides read TGTGCCAGCAGTCGGGACAGGGCCTCCTACGAGCAGTACTTC. The chain employs TRBV28 and TRBJ2-7, with 9 bases matching TRBD1. The CDR3 covers 14 residues. V was pared by 5 bases and J by 0 bases, with 2 bases of the junction left unmatched. Germline V lookup: CDR1 MDHEN, CDR2 SYDVKM.

This clone was recorded once. J is TRBJ2-4 and V is TRBV30, with TRBD1 matching over 11 bases. Trimming cost V 1 base and J 5 bases; bases outside gene matches: 7. The CDR3 consists of 16 residues. Per germline, CDR1 GTSNPN and CDR2 SVGIG (reference sequence). The CDR3 region is CAWSGDRGGPENIQYF. CDR3 bases: TGTGCCTGGAGTGGGGACAGGGGGGGCCCCGAAAACATTCAGTACTTC.

The chain combines TRBV18 with TRBJ1-3; D ambiguous. The CDR3 has 16 residues. Per the germline V gene, CDR1 is KGHSH and CDR2 is LQKENI. V lost 3 bases to trimming and J lost 0 bases, with 12 bases between them. The CDR3 here is CASSPPGGVSGNTIYF. DNA of the CDR3: TGTGCCAGCTCACCCCCAGGCGGGGTCTCTGGAAACACCATATATTTT.

This clone was observed once. The chain employs TRBV15 and TRBJ1-1, with D uncertain. CDR1 and CDR2 from the germline V gene are LNHNV and YYDKDF (reference sequence). The CDR3 contains 14 residues. V shed 1 base and J shed 5 bases, with 11 bases lying between them. The CDR3 coding sequence is TGTGCCACCAGCAGAGGTACAGAGGCAACTGAAGCTTTCTTT. Protein product: CATSRGTEATEAFF.

This sequence joins TRBV5-8 and TRBJ2-7; D is ambiguous. The V and J ends lost 0 bases and 3 bases respectively, with 13 bases between them. This CDR3 region has 15 residues. The V gene's germline CDR1 is SGHTS and CDR2 YDEGEE. In DNA form, the CDR3 reads TGTGCCAGCAGCTTGGAATGGGTACCGGGCTACGAGCAGTACTTC. Its protein product is CASSLEWVPGYEQYF.

The chain joins TRBV29-1 to TRBJ2-3; TRBD2 matches 9 bases. V was clipped by 7 bases and J by 2 bases; unmatched bases: 7. Germline V gene data show CDR1 as SQVTM and CDR2 as ANQGSEA. This CDR3 is 14 amino acids long. The CDR3 bases are TGCAGCGGCGACCTAGCGGGACTCACAGATACGCAGTATTTT. Its protein product is CSGDLAGLTDTQYF.